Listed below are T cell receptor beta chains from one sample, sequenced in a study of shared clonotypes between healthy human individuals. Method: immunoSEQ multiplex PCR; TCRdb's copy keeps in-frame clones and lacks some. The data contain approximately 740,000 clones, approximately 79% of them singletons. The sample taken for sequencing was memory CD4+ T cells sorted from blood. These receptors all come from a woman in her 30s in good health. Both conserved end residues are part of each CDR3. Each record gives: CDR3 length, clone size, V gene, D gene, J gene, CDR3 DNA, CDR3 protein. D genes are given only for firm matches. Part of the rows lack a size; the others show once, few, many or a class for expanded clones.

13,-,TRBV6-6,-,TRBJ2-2,TGTGCCAGCGGTGGAGGAAACACCGGGGAGCTGTTTTTT,CASGGGNTGELFF
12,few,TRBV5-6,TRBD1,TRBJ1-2,TGTGCCAGCAAGTACAGGGGGCAAGGCTACACCTTC,CASKYRGQGYTF
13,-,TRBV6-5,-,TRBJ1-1,TGTGCCAGCAGTTATCAGGGCAGCACTGAAGCTTTCTTT,CASSYQGSTEAFF
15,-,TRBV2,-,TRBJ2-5,TGTGCCAGCCGGGCCTCGCACGGGGCGTTGGAGACCCAGTACTTC,CASRASHGALETQYF
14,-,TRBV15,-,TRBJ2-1,TGTGCCACCAGCAGAGAACCCGCCTACAATGAGCAGTTCTTC,CATSREPAYNEQFF
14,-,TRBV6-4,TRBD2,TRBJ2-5,TGTGCCAGCAGTTCTCTAGCGGGGCAAGAGACCCAGTACTTC,CASSSLAGQETQYF
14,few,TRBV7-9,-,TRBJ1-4,TGTGCCAGCAGCGGCAGGGCAACTAATGAAAAACTGTTTTTT,CASSGRATNEKLFF
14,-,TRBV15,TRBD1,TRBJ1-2,TGTGCCACCAGCAGATATGGACAGGGGGGTGGCTACACCTTC,CATSRYGQGGGYTF
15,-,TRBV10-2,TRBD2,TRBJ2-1,TGCGCCAGCAGGAGGACTAGCGGGACTAGCAATGAGCAGTTCTTC,CASRRTSGTSNEQFF
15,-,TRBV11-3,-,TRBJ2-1,TGTGCCAGCAGCTTCCTGCGCGTGGGAGTGAATGAGCAGTTCTTC,CASSFLRVGVNEQFF
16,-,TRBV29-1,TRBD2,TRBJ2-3,TGCAGCGTTGAAGATACCCTAGCGGACCCCACAGATACGCAGTATTTT,CSVEDTLADPTDTQYF
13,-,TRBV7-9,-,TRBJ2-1,TGTGCCAGCAGCTTAAGGCAGAACAATGAGCAGTTCTTC,CASSLRQNNEQFF
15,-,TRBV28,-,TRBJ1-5,TGTGCCAGCAGTTTCCCATTTAAGGTCCATCAGCCCCAGCATTTT,CASSFPFKVHQPQHF
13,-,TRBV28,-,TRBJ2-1,TGTGCCAGCAGTTCCAGTCTAGTAAGTGAGCAGTTCTTC,CASSSSLVSEQFF
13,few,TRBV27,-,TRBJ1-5,TGTGCCAGCGGACGGACAGCTAATCAGCCCCAGCATTTT,CASGRTANQPQHF
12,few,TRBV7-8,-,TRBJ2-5,TGTGCCAGCAGCTTCGGGGAAGAGACCCAGTACTTC,CASSFGEETQYF
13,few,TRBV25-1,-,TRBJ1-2,TGTGCCAGCAGTGAAAATTTGAGAGGCGCCTACACCTTC,CASSENLRGAYTF
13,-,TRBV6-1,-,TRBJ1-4,TGTGCCAGCAAGAGGGCAGCTAATGAAAAACTGTTTTTT,CASKRAANEKLFF
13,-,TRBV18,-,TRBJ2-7,TGTGCCAGCTCACCACTGCGAGACTACGAGCAGTACTTC,CASSPLRDYEQYF
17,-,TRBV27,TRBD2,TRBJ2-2,TGTGCCAGCAGTCCGACTAGCGGAAGAGCGAACACCGGGGAGCTGTTTTTT,CASSPTSGRANTGELFF
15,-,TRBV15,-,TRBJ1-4,TGTGCCACCAGCAGTGCCGACAGACTACGGGAAAAACTGTTTTTT,CATSSADRLREKLFF
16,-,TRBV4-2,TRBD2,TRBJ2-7,TGTGCCAGCAGCCGAATGGGGCGGGAGGGCTTCAACGAGCAGTACTTC,CASSRMGREGFNEQYF
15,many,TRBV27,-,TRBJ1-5,TGTGCCAGCAGCCTCCAAGGGGGGCGAGGTCAGCCCCAGCATTTT,CASSLQGGRGQPQHF
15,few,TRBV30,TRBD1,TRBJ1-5,TGTGCCTGGACCTATCCGGACAGGTCCGGCCAGCCCCAGCATTTT,CAWTYPDRSGQPQHF
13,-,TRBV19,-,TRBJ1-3,TGTGCCAGTAACGCCGACTCTGGAAACACCATATATTTT,CASNADSGNTIYF
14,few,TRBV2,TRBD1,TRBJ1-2,TGTGCCAGCAGTGGACAGGGCCAGTCTTATGGCTACACCTTC,CASSGQGQSYGYTF
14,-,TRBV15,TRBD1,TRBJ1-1,TGTGCCACCAACCCTACAGGGGCGAACACTGAAGCTTTCTTT,CATNPTGANTEAFF
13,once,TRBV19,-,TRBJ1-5,TGTGCCAGTAGTGAGCAGCATAATCAGCCCCAGCATTTT,CASSEQHNQPQHF
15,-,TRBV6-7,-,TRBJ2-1,TGTGCCAGCAGTTACCAGGGCCTTGCGAACAATGAGCAGTTCTTC,CASSYQGLANNEQFF
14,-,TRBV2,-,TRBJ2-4,TGTGCCAGCAGTCGGACAGTTACCAAAAACATTCAGTACTTC,CASSRTVTKNIQYF
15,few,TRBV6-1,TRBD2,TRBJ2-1,TGTGCCAGCACGATCCTAGCCAGCGGGGTCAATGAGCAGTTCTTC,CASTILASGVNEQFF
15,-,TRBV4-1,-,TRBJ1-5,TGCGCCAGCAGCGAAATTGAAGATAGCAATCAGCCCCAGCATTTT,CASSEIEDSNQPQHF
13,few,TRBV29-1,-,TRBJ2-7,TGCAGCGTCCAGCCGGGACAAAGGAACGAGCAGTACTTC,CSVQPGQRNEQYF
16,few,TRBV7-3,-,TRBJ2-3,TGTGCCAGCAGCCTAAGGGGGGGACGGAGCACAGATACGCAGTATTTT,CASSLRGGRSTDTQYF
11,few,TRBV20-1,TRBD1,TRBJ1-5,TGCAGTGCTAGTCATGACAGGGGACAGCATTTT,CSASHDRGQHF
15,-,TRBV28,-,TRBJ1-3,TGTGCCAGCAGTTTACAGGGGACATCTGGAAACACCATATATTTT,CASSLQGTSGNTIYF
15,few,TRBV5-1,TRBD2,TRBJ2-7,TGCGCCAGCAGACTGGCACTAGCGGAGACCTACGAGCAGTACTTC,CASRLALAETYEQYF
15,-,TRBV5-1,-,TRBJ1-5,TGCGCCAGCAGCTTGGATTGGACAGCAAATCAGCCCCAGCATTTT,CASSLDWTANQPQHF
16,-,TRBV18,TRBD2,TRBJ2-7,TGTGCCAGCTCACCGTATAGCGCCGGGGGGGCCTACGAGCAGTACTTC,CASSPYSAGGAYEQYF
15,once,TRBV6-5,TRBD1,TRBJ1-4,TGTGCCAGCAGTTCACAGGGGGCGCTGGATGAAAAACTGTTTTTT,CASSSQGALDEKLFF
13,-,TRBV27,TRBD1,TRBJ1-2,TGTGCCAGCAGTCGGGGGACAGGGAACGGCTACACCTTC,CASSRGTGNGYTF
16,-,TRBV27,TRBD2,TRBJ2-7,TGTGCCAGCAGCGGGACTAGCGGGAGTATGAGCTACGAGCAGTACTTC,CASSGTSGSMSYEQYF
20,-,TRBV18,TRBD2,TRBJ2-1,TGTGCCAGCTCACCACCATCAGGACTAGCGGGAGGGCCGTCCTACAATGAGCAGTTCTTC,CASSPPSGLAGGPSYNEQFF
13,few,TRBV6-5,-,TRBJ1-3,TGTGCCAGCAGTTACGAGTCCGGAAACACCATATATTTT,CASSYESGNTIYF
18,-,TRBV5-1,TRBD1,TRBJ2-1,TGCGCCAGCAGCCTAAAACCGGGACAGGAATTTTCCTACAATGAGCAGTTCTTC,CASSLKPGQEFSYNEQFF